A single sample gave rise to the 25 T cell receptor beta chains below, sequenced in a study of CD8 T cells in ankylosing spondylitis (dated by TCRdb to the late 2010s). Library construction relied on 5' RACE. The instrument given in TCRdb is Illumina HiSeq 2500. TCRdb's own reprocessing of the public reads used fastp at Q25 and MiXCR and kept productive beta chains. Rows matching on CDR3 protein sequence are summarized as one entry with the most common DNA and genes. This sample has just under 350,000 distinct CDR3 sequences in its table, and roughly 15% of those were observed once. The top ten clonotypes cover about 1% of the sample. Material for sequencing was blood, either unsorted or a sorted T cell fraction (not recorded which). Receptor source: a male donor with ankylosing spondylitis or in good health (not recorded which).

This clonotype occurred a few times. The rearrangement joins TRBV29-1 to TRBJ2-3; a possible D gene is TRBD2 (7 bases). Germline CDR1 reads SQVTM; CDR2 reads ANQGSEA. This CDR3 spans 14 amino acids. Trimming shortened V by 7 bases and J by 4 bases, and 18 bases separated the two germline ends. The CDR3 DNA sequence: TGCAGCGCCGATAGGGGGGGTGGCGCAGATACGCAGTATTTT. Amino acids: CSADRGGGADTQYF.

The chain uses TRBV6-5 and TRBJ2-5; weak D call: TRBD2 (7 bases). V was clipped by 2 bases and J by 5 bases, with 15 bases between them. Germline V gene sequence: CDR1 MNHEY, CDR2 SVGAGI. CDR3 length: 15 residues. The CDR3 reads CASSYEGGPLETQYF. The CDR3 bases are TGTGCCAGCAGTTACGAGGGGGGGCCGCTTGAGACCCAGTACTTC.

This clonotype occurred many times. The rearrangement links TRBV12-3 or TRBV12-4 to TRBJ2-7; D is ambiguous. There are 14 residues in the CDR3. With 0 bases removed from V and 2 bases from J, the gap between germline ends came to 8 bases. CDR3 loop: CASSLAPRPYEQYF. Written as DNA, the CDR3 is TGTGCCAGCAGTTTAGCGCCACGGCCCTACGAGCAGTACTTC.

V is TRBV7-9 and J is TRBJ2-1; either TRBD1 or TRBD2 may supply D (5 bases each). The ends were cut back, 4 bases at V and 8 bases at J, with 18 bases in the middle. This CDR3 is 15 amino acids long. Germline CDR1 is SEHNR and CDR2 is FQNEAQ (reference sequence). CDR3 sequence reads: CASSSVTGLGDEQFF. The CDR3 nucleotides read TGTGCCAGCAGCTCTGTCACAGGCCTCGGGGATGAGCAGTTCTTC. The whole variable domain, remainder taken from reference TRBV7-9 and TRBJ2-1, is DTGVSQNPRHKITKRGQNVTFRCDPISEHNRLYWYRQTLGQGPEFLTYFQNEAQLEKSRLLSDRFSAERPKGSFSTLEIQRTEQGDSAMYLCASSSVTGLGDEQFFGPGTRLTVL.

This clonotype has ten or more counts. CDR3 sequence (DNA): TGTGCCAGCAGTTTTGACAGGGGGCTAGAAAAACTGTTTTTT. It is translated as CASSFDRGLEKLFF. This chain uses TRBV28 with TRBJ1-4; 10 nucleotides align to TRBD1. The CDR3 is 14 residues long. Germline CDR1 is MDHEN and CDR2 is SYDVKM. V lost 3 bases and J lost 8; bases outside the gene matches: 3.

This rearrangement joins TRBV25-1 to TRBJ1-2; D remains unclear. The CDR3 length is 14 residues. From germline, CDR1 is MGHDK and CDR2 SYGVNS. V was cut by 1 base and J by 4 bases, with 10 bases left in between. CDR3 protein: CASSESGGSYGYTF. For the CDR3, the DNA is TGTGCCAGCAGTGAATCTGGAGGAAGCTATGGCTACACCTTC.

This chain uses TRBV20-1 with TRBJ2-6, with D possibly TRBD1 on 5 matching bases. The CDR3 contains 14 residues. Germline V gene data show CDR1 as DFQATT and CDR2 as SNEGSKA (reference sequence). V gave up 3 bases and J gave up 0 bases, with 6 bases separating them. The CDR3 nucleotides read TGCAGTGCTAGGGACATCTCTGGGGCCAACGTCCTGACTTTC. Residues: CSARDISGANVLTF.

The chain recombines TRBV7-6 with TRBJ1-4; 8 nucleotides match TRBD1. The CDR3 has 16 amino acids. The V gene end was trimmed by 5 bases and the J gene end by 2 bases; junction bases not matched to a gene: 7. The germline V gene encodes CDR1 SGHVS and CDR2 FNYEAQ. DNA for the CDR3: TGTGCCAGCAGCCCGGGCAGGGGGCTCACTAATGAAAAACTGTTTTTT. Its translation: CASSPGRGLTNEKLFF.

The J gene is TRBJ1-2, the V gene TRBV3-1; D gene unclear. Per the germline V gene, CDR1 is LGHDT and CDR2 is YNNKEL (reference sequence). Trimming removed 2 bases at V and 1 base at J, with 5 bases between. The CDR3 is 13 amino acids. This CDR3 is CASSQWDNYGYTF. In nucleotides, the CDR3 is TGTGCCAGCAGCCAATGGGATAACTATGGCTACACCTTC.

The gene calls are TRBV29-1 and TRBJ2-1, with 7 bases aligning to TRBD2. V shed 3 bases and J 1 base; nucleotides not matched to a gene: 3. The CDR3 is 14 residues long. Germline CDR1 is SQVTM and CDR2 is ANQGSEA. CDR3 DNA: TGCAGCGTTGAGTCTAGCGGATCCTACAATGAGCAGTTCTTC. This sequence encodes CSVESSGSYNEQFF.

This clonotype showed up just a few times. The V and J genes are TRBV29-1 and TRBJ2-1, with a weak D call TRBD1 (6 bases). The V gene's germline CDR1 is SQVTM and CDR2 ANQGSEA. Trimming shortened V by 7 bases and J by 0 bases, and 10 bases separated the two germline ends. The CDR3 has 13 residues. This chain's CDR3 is CSAVTGSYNEQFF. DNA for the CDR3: TGCAGCGCAGTGACAGGCTCCTACAATGAGCAGTTCTTC.

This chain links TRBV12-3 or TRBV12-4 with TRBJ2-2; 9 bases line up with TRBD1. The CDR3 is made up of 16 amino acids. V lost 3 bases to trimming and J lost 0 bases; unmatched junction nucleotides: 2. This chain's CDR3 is CASSFGTGSNTGELFF. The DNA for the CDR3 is TGTGCCAGCAGTTTCGGGACAGGGTCGAACACCGGGGAGCTGTTTTTT.

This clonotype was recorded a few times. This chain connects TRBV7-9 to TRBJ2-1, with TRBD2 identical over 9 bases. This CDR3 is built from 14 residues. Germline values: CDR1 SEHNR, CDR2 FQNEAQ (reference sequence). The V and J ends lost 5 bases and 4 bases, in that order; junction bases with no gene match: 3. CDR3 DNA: TGTGCCAGCAGCGGTAGCGGGAGATACAATGAGCAGTTCTTC. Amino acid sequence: CASSGSGRYNEQFF.

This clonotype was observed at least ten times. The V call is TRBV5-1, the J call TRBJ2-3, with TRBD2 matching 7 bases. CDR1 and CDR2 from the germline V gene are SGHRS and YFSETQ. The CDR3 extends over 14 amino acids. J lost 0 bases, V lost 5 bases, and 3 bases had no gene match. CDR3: CASRTSRSTDTQYF. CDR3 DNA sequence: TGCGCCAGCAGGACTAGCAGAAGCACAGATACGCAGTATTTT.

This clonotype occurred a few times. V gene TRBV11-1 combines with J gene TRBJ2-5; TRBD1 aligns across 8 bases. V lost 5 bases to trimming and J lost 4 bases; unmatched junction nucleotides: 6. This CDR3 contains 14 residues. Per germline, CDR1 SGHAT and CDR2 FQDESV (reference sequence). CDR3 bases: TGTGCCAGCAGCACCGGGACAGGAGGAGAGACCCAGTACTTC. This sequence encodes CASSTGTGGETQYF.

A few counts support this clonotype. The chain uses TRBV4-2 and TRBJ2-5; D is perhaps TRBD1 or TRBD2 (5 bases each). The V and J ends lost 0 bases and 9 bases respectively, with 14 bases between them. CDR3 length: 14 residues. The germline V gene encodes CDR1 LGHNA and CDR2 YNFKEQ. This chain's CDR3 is CASSQETGRPPQYF. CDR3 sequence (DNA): TGTGCCAGCAGCCAAGAGACGGGGCGGCCCCCCCAGTACTTC.

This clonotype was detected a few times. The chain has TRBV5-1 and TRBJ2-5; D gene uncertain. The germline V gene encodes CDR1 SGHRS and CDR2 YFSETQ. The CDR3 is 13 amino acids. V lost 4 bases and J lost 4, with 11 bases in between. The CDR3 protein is CASSPRPPETQYF. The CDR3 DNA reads TGCGCCAGCAGCCCCAGACCACCAGAGACCCAGTACTTC.

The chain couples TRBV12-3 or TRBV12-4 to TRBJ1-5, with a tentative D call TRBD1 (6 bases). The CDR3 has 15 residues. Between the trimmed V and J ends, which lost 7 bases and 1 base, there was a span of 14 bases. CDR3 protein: CASTPGASSNQPQHF. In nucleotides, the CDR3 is TGTGCCAGCACCCCAGGGGCTTCGAGCAATCAGCCCCAGCATTTT.

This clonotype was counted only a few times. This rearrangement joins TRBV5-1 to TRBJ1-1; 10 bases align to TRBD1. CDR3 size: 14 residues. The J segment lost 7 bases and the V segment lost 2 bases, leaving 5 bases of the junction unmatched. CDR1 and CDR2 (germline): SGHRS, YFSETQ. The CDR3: CASSFGTGAYEAFF. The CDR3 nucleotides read TGCGCCAGCAGCTTCGGGACAGGGGCGTATGAAGCTTTCTTT.

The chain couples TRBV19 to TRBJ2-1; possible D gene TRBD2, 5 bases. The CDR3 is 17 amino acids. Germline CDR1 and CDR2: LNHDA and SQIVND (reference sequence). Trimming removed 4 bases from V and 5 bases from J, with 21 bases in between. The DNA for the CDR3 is TGTGCCAGTAGTAACCCAACGGAGGCTAGGAGAGACAATGAGCAGTTCTTC. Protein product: CASSNPTEARRDNEQFF.

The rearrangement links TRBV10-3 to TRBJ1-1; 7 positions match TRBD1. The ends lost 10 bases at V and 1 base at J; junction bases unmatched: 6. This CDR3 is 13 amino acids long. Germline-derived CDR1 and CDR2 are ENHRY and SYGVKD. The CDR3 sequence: CATVDRSNTEAFF. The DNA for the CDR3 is TGTGCCACTGTGGACAGGTCGAACACTGAAGCTTTCTTT.

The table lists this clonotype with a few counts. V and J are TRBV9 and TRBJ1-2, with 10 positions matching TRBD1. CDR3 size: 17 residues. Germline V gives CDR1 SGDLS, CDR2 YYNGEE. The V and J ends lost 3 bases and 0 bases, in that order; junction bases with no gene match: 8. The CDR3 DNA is TGTGCCAGCAGCGACGGGACAGGGGAACGAGCTAACTATGGCTACACCTTC. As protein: CASSDGTGERANYGYTF.

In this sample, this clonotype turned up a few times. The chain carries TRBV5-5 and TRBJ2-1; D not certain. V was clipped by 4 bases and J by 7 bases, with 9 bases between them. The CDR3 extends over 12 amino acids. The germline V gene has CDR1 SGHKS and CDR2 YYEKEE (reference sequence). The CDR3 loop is CASSPNPNEQFF. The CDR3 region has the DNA TGTGCCAGCAGCCCCAACCCAAATGAGCAGTTCTTC.

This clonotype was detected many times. The CDR3 DNA sequence: TGTGCCAGCAGTTTAGGGGGGGTCTATGGCTACACCTTC. Amino acid sequence: CASSLGGVYGYTF. This chain joins TRBV12-3 or TRBV12-4 and TRBJ1-2; D is perhaps TRBD1 (5 bases). Trimming stripped 1 base from V and 4 bases from J, with 7 bases between. There are 13 residues in the CDR3.

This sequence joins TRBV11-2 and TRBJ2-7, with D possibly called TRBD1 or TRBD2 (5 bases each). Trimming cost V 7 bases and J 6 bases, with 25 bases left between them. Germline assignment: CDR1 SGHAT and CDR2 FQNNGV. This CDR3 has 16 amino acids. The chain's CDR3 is CASTTLRAGSLTEQYF. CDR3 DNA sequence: TGTGCCAGCACCACCCTGAGGGCAGGGTCTTTGACCGAGCAGTACTTC.